This T cell receptor beta chain was observed in a study of cytomegalovirus exposure and HLA in healthy donors. The PCR had 60 Vbeta and 13 Jbeta primers. TCRdb keeps only in-frame clones here, not all; method: immunoSEQ multiplex PCR. Here the sample spans 150,000 to 200,000 clones, around 76% being singletons. The source of this sequence is a female donor in good health and CMV-seronegative. Sequencing was done on a sample of PBMCs.

The CDR3 DNA reads as TGTGCCAGCAGCTTATGGGGGACAGGTGTGAACACTGAAGCTTTCTTT. Its translation: CASSLWGTGVNTEAFF. The chain recombines TRBV13 with TRBJ1-1; 8 bases align to TRBD1. Trimming removed 2 bases from V and 0 bases from J; junction bases left unmatched: 5. There are 16 residues in the CDR3. Germline V gene data show CDR1 as PRHDT and CDR2 as FYEKMQ (reference sequence).